This is a list of T cell receptor beta chains from one sample in a study of technical replicates of blood from four donors. Some clones are missing from TCRdb's copy, which holds only in-frame ones; the method was immunoSEQ multiplex PCR. The sample contains approximately 81,000 clones, nearly 97% of which appear only once. Sequenced sample: T cells isolated from PBMCs. The receptors originated from a human donor in good health. Each CDR3 is given with its conserved first and last residue. The D gene is left open where the match is weak. Not every row has a clone size; where given, it reads once, few, many or a size class.

cdr3_aa: CASSESRASGVHEQYF; cdr3_nt: TGCGCCAGCAGTGAGTCTCGGGCTAGCGGGGTCCACGAGCAGTACTTC; j_call: TRBJ2-7; d_call: TRBD2; v_call: TRBV10-1; clone_size: .
cdr3_aa: CASRLNRASQGEKLFF; cdr3_nt: TGTGCCAGCAGATTAAACAGGGCATCTCAGGGGGAAAAACTGTTTTTT; j_call: TRBJ1-4; d_call: .; v_call: TRBV7-8; clone_size: .
cdr3_aa: CSVESQQGLQETQYF; cdr3_nt: TGCAGCGTTGAGAGCCAACAGGGTCTCCAAGAGACCCAGTACTTC; j_call: TRBJ2-5; d_call: .; v_call: TRBV29-1; clone_size: .
cdr3_aa: CASSALGVAKNIQYF; cdr3_nt: TGTGCCAGCAGTGCACTCGGGGTAGCCAAAAACATTCAGTACTTC; j_call: TRBJ2-4; d_call: .; v_call: TRBV2; clone_size: .
cdr3_aa: CASSLDTGISYEQYF; cdr3_nt: TGTGCCAGCAGCTTAGATACAGGTATTAGCTACGAGCAGTACTTC; j_call: TRBJ2-7; d_call: .; v_call: TRBV7-9; clone_size: .
cdr3_aa: CATLKGGAVHEQYF; cdr3_nt: TGTGCCACCTTAAAAGGGGGAGCGGTCCACGAGCAGTACTTC; j_call: TRBJ2-7; d_call: .; v_call: TRBV7-9; clone_size: .
cdr3_aa: CASSDRGETQYF; cdr3_nt: TGTGCCAGCTCAGACAGGGGGGAGACCCAGTACTTC; j_call: TRBJ2-5; d_call: TRBD1; v_call: TRBV9; clone_size: .
cdr3_aa: CASSDNRGEAFF; cdr3_nt: TGTGCCAGCAGCGACAACCGGGGAGAGGCTTTCTTT; j_call: TRBJ1-1; d_call: .; v_call: TRBV7-3; clone_size: .
cdr3_aa: CASSYAGMNTEAFF; cdr3_nt: TGTGCCAGCAGTTACGCAGGAATGAACACTGAAGCTTTCTTT; j_call: TRBJ1-1; d_call: .; v_call: TRBV6-5; clone_size: few
cdr3_aa: CSASQDTEAFF; cdr3_nt: TGCAGTGCTAGTCAGGACACTGAAGCTTTCTTT; j_call: TRBJ1-1; d_call: .; v_call: TRBV20-1; clone_size: .
cdr3_aa: CASRRLAGTKYQETQYF; cdr3_nt: TGTGCCAGCAGAAGACTAGCGGGAACTAAGTACCAAGAGACCCAGTACTTC; j_call: TRBJ2-5; d_call: TRBD2; v_call: TRBV28; clone_size: .
cdr3_aa: CAIIRGSGQPQHF; cdr3_nt: TGTGCCATCATAAGGGGAAGTGGTCAGCCCCAGCATTTT; j_call: TRBJ1-5; d_call: .; v_call: TRBV10-3; clone_size: .
cdr3_aa: CATSTQGFNEKLFF; cdr3_nt: TGTGCCACCAGCACTCAGGGGTTTAATGAAAAACTGTTTTTT; j_call: TRBJ1-4; d_call: .; v_call: TRBV15; clone_size: .
cdr3_aa: CASSPPRGGPAGYEQYF; cdr3_nt: TGTGCCAGCAGCCCCCCGAGGGGAGGACCAGCGGGGTACGAGCAGTACTTC; j_call: TRBJ2-7; d_call: TRBD2; v_call: TRBV11-2; clone_size: .
cdr3_aa: CASSWGGGGTEAFF; cdr3_nt: TGTGCCAGCAGTTGGGGAGGCGGGGGGACTGAAGCTTTCTTT; j_call: TRBJ1-1; d_call: .; v_call: TRBV6-5; clone_size: once
cdr3_aa: CASSLGLGYEQYF; cdr3_nt: TGTGCCAGCAGCTTGGGGCTAGGCTACGAGCAGTACTTC; j_call: TRBJ2-7; d_call: .; v_call: TRBV7-3; clone_size: .
cdr3_aa: CASSLPGQRRFTEAFF; cdr3_nt: TGTGCCAGCAGCTTACCAGGACAGCGCAGGTTCACTGAAGCTTTCTTT; j_call: TRBJ1-1; d_call: .; v_call: TRBV7-9; clone_size: .
cdr3_aa: CASSLSPTGALQPQHF; cdr3_nt: TGTGCCAGCAGTTTGTCCCCGACAGGGGCGCTTCAGCCCCAGCATTTT; j_call: TRBJ1-5; d_call: TRBD1; v_call: TRBV27; clone_size: .
cdr3_aa: CASSKNQGRQNEAFF; cdr3_nt: TGTGCCAGCAGCAAGAACCAGGGAAGGCAAAATGAAGCTTTCTTT; j_call: TRBJ1-1; d_call: .; v_call: TRBV5-4; clone_size: .
cdr3_aa: CASSLRGGRSTEAFF; cdr3_nt: TGTGCCAGCAGCTTAAGAGGGGGTAGAAGCACTGAAGCTTTCTTT; j_call: TRBJ1-1; d_call: .; v_call: TRBV7-8; clone_size: .
cdr3_aa: CASSLPISGRIEQYF; cdr3_nt: TGTGCCAGCAGCCTCCCGATTAGCGGGAGAATCGAGCAGTACTTC; j_call: TRBJ2-7; d_call: TRBD2; v_call: TRBV9; clone_size: .
cdr3_aa: CASSFVRYNEQFF; cdr3_nt: TGTGCCAGCAGTTTCGTCCGGTACAATGAGCAGTTCTTC; j_call: TRBJ2-1; d_call: .; v_call: TRBV28; clone_size: .
cdr3_aa: CASSFLGKNTEAFF; cdr3_nt: TGTGCCAGCAGCTTTCTAGGAAAGAACACTGAAGCTTTCTTT; j_call: TRBJ1-1; d_call: .; v_call: TRBV11-2; clone_size: .
cdr3_aa: CASSFRGLYGYTF; cdr3_nt: TGTGCCAGCAGTTTCAGGGGCCTCTATGGCTACACCTTC; j_call: TRBJ1-2; d_call: .; v_call: TRBV28; clone_size: .
cdr3_aa: CATSRDTGTGLGYEQYF; cdr3_nt: TGTGCCACCAGCAGAGATACCGGGACAGGGTTGGGTTACGAGCAGTACTTC; j_call: TRBJ2-7; d_call: TRBD1; v_call: TRBV15; clone_size: .
cdr3_aa: CASSLTGRPTYLFTEAFF; cdr3_nt: TGCGCCAGCAGCTTGACAGGCCGTCCAACCTACTTGTTCACTGAAGCTTTCTTT; j_call: TRBJ1-1; d_call: .; v_call: TRBV5-1; clone_size: .
cdr3_aa: CASSPTSGSHGELFF; cdr3_nt: TGTGCCAGCAGCCCCACTAGCGGGAGCCACGGGGAGCTGTTTTTT; j_call: TRBJ2-2; d_call: TRBD2; v_call: TRBV7-7; clone_size: once
cdr3_aa: CASSLAPRWTQYF; cdr3_nt: TGCGCCAGCAGCTTGGCACCTCGGTGGACCCAGTACTTC; j_call: TRBJ2-5; d_call: .; v_call: TRBV5-1; clone_size: .
cdr3_aa: CASSYDLAGIYEQYF; cdr3_nt: TGTGCCAGCAGTTACGACCTAGCGGGTATCTACGAGCAGTACTTC; j_call: TRBJ2-7; d_call: TRBD2; v_call: TRBV6-5; clone_size: .
cdr3_aa: CAISESNGPDTQYF; cdr3_nt: TGTGCCATCAGTGAGTCTAATGGGCCAGATACGCAGTATTTT; j_call: TRBJ2-3; d_call: .; v_call: TRBV10-3; clone_size: .
cdr3_aa: CASSHATGYEQYF; cdr3_nt: TGTGCTAGCAGCCACGCCACAGGATACGAGCAGTACTTC; j_call: TRBJ2-7; d_call: .; v_call: TRBV7-7; clone_size: .
cdr3_aa: CASSPSGFDSGEQFF; cdr3_nt: TGTGCCAGCTCACCGTCGGGTTTTGACTCCGGGGAGCAGTTCTTC; j_call: TRBJ2-1; d_call: .; v_call: TRBV18; clone_size: .
cdr3_aa: CASSVPQGAGETQYF; cdr3_nt: TGTGCCAGCAGCGTGCCACAGGGGGCAGGAGAGACCCAGTACTTC; j_call: TRBJ2-5; d_call: TRBD1; v_call: TRBV5-4; clone_size: .
cdr3_aa: CASSLVFGANVLTF; cdr3_nt: TGTGCCAGCAGCTTAGTATTCGGGGCCAACGTCCTGACTTTC; j_call: TRBJ2-6; d_call: .; v_call: TRBV7-9; clone_size: once
cdr3_aa: CATRQPLGETQYF; cdr3_nt: TGTGCCACACGACAGCCCTTAGGGGAGACCCAGTACTTC; j_call: TRBJ2-5; d_call: .; v_call: TRBV19; clone_size: .
cdr3_aa: CASSIGHGASNEQFF; cdr3_nt: TGTGCCAGCAGCATTGGACACGGTGCGAGCAATGAGCAGTTCTTC; j_call: TRBJ2-1; d_call: .; v_call: TRBV9; clone_size: .
cdr3_aa: CASSESDRGYEQYF; cdr3_nt: TGTGCCAGCAGTGAATCGGACAGAGGCTACGAGCAGTACTTC; j_call: TRBJ2-7; d_call: .; v_call: TRBV6-1; clone_size: .